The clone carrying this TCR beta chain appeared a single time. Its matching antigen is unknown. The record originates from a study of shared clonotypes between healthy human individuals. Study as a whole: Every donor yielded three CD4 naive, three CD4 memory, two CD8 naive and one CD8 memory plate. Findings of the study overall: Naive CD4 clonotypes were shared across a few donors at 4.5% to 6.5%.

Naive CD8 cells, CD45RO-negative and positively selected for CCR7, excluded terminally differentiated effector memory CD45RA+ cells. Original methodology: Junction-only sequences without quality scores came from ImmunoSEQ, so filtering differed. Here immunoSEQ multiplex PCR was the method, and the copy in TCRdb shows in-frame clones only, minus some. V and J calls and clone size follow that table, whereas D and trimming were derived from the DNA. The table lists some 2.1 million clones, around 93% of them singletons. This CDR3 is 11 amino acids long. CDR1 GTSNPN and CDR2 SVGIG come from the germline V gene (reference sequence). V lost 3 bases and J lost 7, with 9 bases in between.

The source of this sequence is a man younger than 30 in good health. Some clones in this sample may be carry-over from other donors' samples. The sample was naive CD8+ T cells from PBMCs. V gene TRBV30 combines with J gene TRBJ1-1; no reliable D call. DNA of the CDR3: TGTGCCTGGAGGGCTGGGGTTGAAGCTTTCTTT. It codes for CAWRAGVEAFF.